The clone carrying this T cell receptor beta chain was observed once. The data stem from a study of OX40 agonist ivuxolimab in advanced cancers. Looking at the study overall: The drug used for patients, ivuxolimab, was an agonistic anti-OX40 (CD134) antibody. Under the entry rules, prior anti-PD-1, anti-PD-L1 or anti-CTLA-4 therapy was allowed, and about 40% had some.

Data came from immunoSEQ multiplex PCR; TCRdb stores just in-frame clones and leaves some out. The sample shows around 31,000 clones, roughly 89% of them seen only once. Blood draws occurred at baseline, cycle 4 day 1, and cycle 7 day 1. The germline gives CDR1 MNHEY, CDR2 SVGAGI. CDR3 length: 12 residues. Trimming took 2 bases from V and 7 from J, leaving 8 bases between them. This sample comprised CD4+ or CD8+ T cells sorted from blood, obtained in a trial of the OX40 agonist ivuxolimab. The TCR was taken from an adult with an advanced solid tumor such as melanoma, head and neck, liver or kidney cancer. The V call is TRBV6-5, the J call TRBJ1-1; D unclear. The CDR3 here is CASSYGGGEAFF. Written as DNA, the CDR3 is TGTGCCAGCAGTTACGGTGGCGGTGAAGCTTTCTTT.